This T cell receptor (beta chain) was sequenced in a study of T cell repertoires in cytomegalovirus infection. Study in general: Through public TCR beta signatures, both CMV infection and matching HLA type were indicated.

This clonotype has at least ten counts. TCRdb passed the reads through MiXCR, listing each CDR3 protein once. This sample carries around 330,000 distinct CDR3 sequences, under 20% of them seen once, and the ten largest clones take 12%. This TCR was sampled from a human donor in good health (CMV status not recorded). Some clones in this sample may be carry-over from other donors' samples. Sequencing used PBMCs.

CDR3 in DNA: TGTGCCAGCAGTGAATCGGCAGAGAGCTCCTACGAGCAGTACTTC. Protein: CASSESAESSYEQYF. The chain has TRBV6-1 and TRBJ2-7, with unresolved D. There are 15 residues in the CDR3. Trimming removed 2 bases from V and 0 bases from J, with 11 bases in between. Germline V gene sequence: CDR1 MNHNS, CDR2 SASEGT.